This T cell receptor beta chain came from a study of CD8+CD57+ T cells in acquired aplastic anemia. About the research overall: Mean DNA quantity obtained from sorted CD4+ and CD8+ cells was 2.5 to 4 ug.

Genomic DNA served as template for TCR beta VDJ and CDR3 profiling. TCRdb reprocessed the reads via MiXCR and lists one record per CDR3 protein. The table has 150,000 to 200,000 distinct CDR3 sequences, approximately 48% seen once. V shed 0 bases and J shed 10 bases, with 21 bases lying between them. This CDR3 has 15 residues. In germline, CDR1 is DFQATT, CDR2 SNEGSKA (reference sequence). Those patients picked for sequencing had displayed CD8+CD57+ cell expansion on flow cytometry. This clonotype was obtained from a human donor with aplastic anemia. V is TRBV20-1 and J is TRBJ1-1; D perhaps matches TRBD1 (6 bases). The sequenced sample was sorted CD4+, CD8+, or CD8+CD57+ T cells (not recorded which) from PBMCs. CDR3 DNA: TGCAGTGCTAGAGATATGAGTTCGGGGGGCCGACCAGCTTTCTTT. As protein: CSARDMSSGGRPAFF.